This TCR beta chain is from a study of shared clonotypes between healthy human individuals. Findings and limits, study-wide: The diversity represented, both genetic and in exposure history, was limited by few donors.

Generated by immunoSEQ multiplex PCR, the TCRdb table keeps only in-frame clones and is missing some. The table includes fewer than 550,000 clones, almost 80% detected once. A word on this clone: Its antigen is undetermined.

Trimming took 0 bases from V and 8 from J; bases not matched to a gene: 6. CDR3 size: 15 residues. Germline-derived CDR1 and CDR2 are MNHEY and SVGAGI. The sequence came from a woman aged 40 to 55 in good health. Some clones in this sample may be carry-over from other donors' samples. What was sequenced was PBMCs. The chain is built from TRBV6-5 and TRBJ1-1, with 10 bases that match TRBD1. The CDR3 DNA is TGTGCCAGCAGTTACTCGCTAGACAGGGGGCTGGAAGCTTTCTTT. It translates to CASSYSLDRGLEAFF.